This T cell receptor (beta chain) appears in the sequencing data of a study of memory CD4+ T cells and cytomegalovirus serostatus. The sort gate was single viable CD3+CD4+CD8-CD45RO+ cells for memory CD4+ T cells. The CDR3 length is 14 residues. V lost 1 base, J lost 1 base, and 7 bases lay in between. Germline-derived CDR1 and CDR2 are LNHDA and SQIVND (reference sequence). Generated by immunoSEQ multiplex PCR, the TCRdb table keeps only in-frame clones and is missing some. The profile shows about 59,000 clones, about 81% of them singletons. Sequencing used memory CD4+ T cells from blood. V gene TRBV19 combines with J gene TRBJ1-1; the D is unclear. The clonotype originates from an adult in good health and CMV-seronegative. DNA of the CDR3: TGTGCCAGTAGTATAGCGCGCGGGAACACTGAAGCTTTCTTT. This sequence encodes CASSIARGNTEAFF.